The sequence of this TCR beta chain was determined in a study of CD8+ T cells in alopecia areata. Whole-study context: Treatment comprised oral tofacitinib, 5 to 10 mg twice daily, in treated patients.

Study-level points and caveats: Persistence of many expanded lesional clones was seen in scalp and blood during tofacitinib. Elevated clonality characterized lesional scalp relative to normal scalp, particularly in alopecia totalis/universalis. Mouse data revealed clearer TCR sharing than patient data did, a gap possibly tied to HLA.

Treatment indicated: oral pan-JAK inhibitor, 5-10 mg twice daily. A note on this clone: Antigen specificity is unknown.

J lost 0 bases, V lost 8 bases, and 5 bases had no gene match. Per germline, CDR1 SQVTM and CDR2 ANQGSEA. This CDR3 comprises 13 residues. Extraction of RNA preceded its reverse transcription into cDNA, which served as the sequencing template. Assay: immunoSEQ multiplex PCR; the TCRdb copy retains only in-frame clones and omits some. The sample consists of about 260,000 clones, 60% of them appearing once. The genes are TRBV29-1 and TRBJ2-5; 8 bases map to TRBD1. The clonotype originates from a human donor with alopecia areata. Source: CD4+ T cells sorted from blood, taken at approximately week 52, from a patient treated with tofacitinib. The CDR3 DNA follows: TGCAGCCTTGGGGACAGGCACCAAGAGACCCAGTACTTC. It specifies CSLGDRHQETQYF.